These 13 T cell receptor beta chains were all obtained from the same sample, sequenced in a study of T cells in Graves' hyperthyroidism and ophthalmopathy. Researchers took RNA transcripts and amplified the TCR beta CDR3 regions from them. Primed by the HTBI set, a first-round RT-PCR was run on the TCR CDR3. TCRdb re-called the multiplex PCR reads through MiXCR, storing one row per CDR3 protein. The repertoire includes hundreds of thousands of distinct CDR3 sequences, about 20% of them detected once, and approximately 50% sits in the top ten. Sequenced sample: blood. Receptors originate from a man between 35 and 55 years old with Graves' ophthalmopathy.

This clonotype was seen many times. For the CDR3, the DNA is TGTGCCAGCAGCTTAGATGGGTATGGCTACACCTTC. It yields the protein CASSLDGYGYTF. The chain couples TRBV11-3 to TRBJ1-2; no clear D. With 0 bases removed from V and 5 bases from J, the gap between germline ends came to 4 bases. This CDR3 comprises 12 residues. Germline lookup yields CDR1 SGHNT and CDR2 YENEEA.

This clonotype appeared many times. This chain uses TRBV20-1 with TRBJ1-1, with a tentative D call TRBD1 (6 bases). The CDR3 is 15 amino acids. Trimming took off 4 bases at V and 4 bases at J, with 19 bases between the two ends. The V gene's germline CDR1 is DFQATT and CDR2 SNEGSKA (reference sequence). CDR3 residues: CSATANLGGVTEAFF. The CDR3 DNA follows: TGCAGTGCTACGGCCAACCTAGGGGGTGTCACTGAAGCTTTCTTT.

This clonotype was counted only a few times. The V and J genes are TRBV5-1 and TRBJ2-7, with D possibly matching TRBD2 (5 bases). The V gene lost 1 base and the J gene lost 3 bases, with 11 bases spanning the gap. This CDR3 contains 14 residues. Germline assignment: CDR1 SGHRS and CDR2 YFSETQ. CDR3 residues: CASSLQDLLYEQYF. Here the CDR3 DNA reads TGCGCCAGCAGCTTGCAGGACTTACTCTACGAGCAGTACTTC.

This clonotype has a handful of counts. The chain carries TRBV28 and TRBJ1-3, with unresolved D. Germline V gene sequence: CDR1 MDHEN, CDR2 SYDVKM. This CDR3 is 14 amino acids long. Trimming took off 6 bases at V and 0 bases at J, with 9 bases between the two ends. The CDR3 nucleotides are TGTGCCAGCAGCGTACCTAGCTCTGGAAACACCATATATTTT. It specifies CASSVPSSGNTIYF.

The gene calls are TRBV6-1 and TRBJ2-3; 7 bases match TRBD1. The CDR3 loop spans 15 amino acids. J lost 0 bases, V lost 6 bases, and 6 bases had no gene match. Germline CDR1 reads MNHNS; CDR2 reads SASEGT. CDR3 sequence: CASRETGSSTDTQYF. The CDR3 region has the DNA TGTGCCAGCAGGGAGACAGGGTCTAGCACAGATACGCAGTATTTT.

This clonotype was seen a few times. The chain combines TRBV7-6 with TRBJ2-5; D possibly corresponds to TRBD2 (5 bases). Trimming left V 0 bases short and J 4 bases short, with 21 bases between. CDR1 is SGHVS, CDR2 FNYEAQ, per germline. CDR3 length: 18 residues. The CDR3 loop reads CASSLAKKNPREGETQYF. As DNA, the CDR3 is TGTGCCAGCAGCTTAGCGAAAAAGAATCCCCGGGAAGGAGAGACCCAGTACTTC.

This chain uses TRBV19 with TRBJ1-5; no clear D. The CDR3 totals 16 residues. The germline gives CDR1 LNHDA, CDR2 SQIVND (reference sequence). Trimming left V 2 bases short and J 7 bases short, with 18 bases between. This CDR3 reads CASSITGRPQSQPQHF. CDR3 in DNA: TGTGCCAGTAGTATAACCGGACGGCCTCAGAGCCAGCCCCAGCATTTT.

This clonotype was seen more than once but under ten times. The gene calls are TRBV20-1 and TRBJ2-7; D unresolved. The germline V gene has CDR1 DFQATT and CDR2 SNEGSKA (reference sequence). V shed 5 bases and J shed 5 bases, with 13 bases lying between them. The CDR3 runs 12 residues. CDR3 loop: CSASYNANEQYF. The CDR3 region has the DNA TGCAGTGCTTCCTACAATGCGAACGAGCAGTACTTC.

The rearrangement links TRBV27 to TRBJ1-1, with TRBD1 matching 10 bases. The CDR3 is 15 residues long. Trimming took 2 bases from V and 4 from J; bases not matched to a gene: 4. Germline V gene sequence: CDR1 MNHEY, CDR2 SMNVEV (reference sequence). The DNA of the CDR3 is TGTGCCAGCAGTTTACTCGGGACAGGGGTCACTGAAGCTTTCTTT. It yields the protein CASSLLGTGVTEAFF.

The J gene is TRBJ1-5, the V gene TRBV9; D is unresolved. Germline CDR1 SGDLS, CDR2 YYNGEE. Deletions cut 0 bases from V and 7 bases from J, with 8 bases between. The CDR3 has 13 residues. CDR3 amino acids: CASSVDHGQPQHF. The CDR3 nucleotides read TGTGCCAGCAGCGTAGACCACGGGCAGCCCCAGCATTTT.

In this sample, this clonotype turned up a few times. The chain employs TRBV7-9 and TRBJ2-1; D not certain. Germline CDR1 and CDR2: SEHNR and FQNEAQ (reference sequence). Trimming took 3 bases from V and 7 from J, leaving 16 bases between them. The CDR3 is 15 amino acids. The CDR3 region has the DNA TGTGCCAGCAGCTTTGGAGACTTCTCAAGGAATGAGCAGTTCTTC. Translated: CASSFGDFSRNEQFF. Full variable domain (rest looked up from reference TRBV7-9 and TRBJ2-1): DTGVSQNPRHKITKRGQNVTFRCDPISEHNRLYWYRQTLGQGPEFLTYFQNEAQLEKSRLLSDRFSAERPKGSFSTLEIQRTEQGDSAMYLCASSFGDFSRNEQFFGPGTRLTVL.

This clonotype occurred many times. Here the CDR3 reads CASSQGLAGPNTGELFF. CDR3 nucleotide sequence: TGTGCCAGCAGCCAGGGACTAGCGGGTCCGAACACCGGGGAGCTGTTTTTT. The chain links TRBV3-1 to TRBJ2-2, with 12 positions matching TRBD2. This CDR3 comprises 17 residues. The trim removed 3 bases at V and 0 bases at J, leaving 2 bases unmatched. Per germline, CDR1 LGHDT and CDR2 YNNKEL (reference sequence).

This clonotype was observed many times. The chain carries TRBV3-1 and TRBJ2-5, with 12 bases fitting TRBD2. This CDR3 is built from 15 residues. V lost 4 bases, J lost 4 bases, and 4 bases stayed unmatched. Germline V lookup: CDR1 LGHDT, CDR2 YNNKEL (reference sequence). DNA of the CDR3: TGTGCCAGCAGCCCTAGCGGGGGGGCCCGAGAGACCCAGTACTTC. It translates to CASSPSGGARETQYF.